The present TCR beta chain was sequenced within a study of blood T cell repertoires in COVID-19. Between the trimmed V and J ends, which lost 4 bases and 5 bases, there was a span of 9 bases. Germline V gives CDR1 KGHSH, CDR2 LQKENI. CDR3 length: 12 amino acids. Sequencing was performed with immunoSEQ multiplex PCR; in TCRdb, only in-frame clones are kept and a portion is missing. The repertoire holds some 90,000 clones, with 80% to 90% as singletons. This clonotype was sampled from a man aged 80 or over with active or convalescent COVID-19. V and J are TRBV18 and TRBJ2-7; possible D gene TRBD1, 5 bases. The sample taken for sequencing was peripheral blood. CDR3 sequence reads: CASSLVRDEQYF. Here the CDR3 DNA reads TGTGCCAGCTCACTCGTCAGGGACGAGCAGTACTTC. The entire variable domain, with the rest obtained from reference TRBV18 and TRBJ2-7, is as follows: NAGVMQNPRHLVRRRGQEARLRCSPMKGHSHVYWYRQLPEEGLKFMVYLQKENIIDESGMPKERFSAEFPKEGPSILRIQQVVRGDSAAYFCASSLVRDEQYFGPGTRLTVT.